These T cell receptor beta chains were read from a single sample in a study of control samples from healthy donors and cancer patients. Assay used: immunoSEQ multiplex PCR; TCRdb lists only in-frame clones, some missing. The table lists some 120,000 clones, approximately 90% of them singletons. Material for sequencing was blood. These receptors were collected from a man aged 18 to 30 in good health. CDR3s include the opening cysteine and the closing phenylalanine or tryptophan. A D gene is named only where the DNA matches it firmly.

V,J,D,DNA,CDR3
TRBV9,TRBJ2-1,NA,TGTGCCAGCAGCCCCCATTTAGAGGGGGGGGAGCAGTTCTTC,CASSPHLEGGEQFF
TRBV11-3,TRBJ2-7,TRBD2,TGTGCCAGCAGCCCCGCGGGGGGTTCCTACGAGCAGTACTTC,CASSPAGGSYEQYF
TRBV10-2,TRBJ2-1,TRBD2,TGCGCCAGCAGTGAGTCGACTAGCGCGACAATGAAGCAGTTCTTC,CASSESTSATMKQFF
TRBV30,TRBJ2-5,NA,TGTGCCTGGAGTGATGGAGCAGAGACCCAGTACTTC,CAWSDGAETQYF
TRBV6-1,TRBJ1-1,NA,TGTGCCAGCAGCGAAGTGCACACTGAAGCTTTCTTT,CASSEVHTEAFF
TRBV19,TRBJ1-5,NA,TGTGCCAGTACCAGGACGCTAAATAGCAATCAGCCCCAGCATTTT,CASTRTLNSNQPQHF
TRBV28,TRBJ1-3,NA,TGTGCCAGCAGTTTCGGGGGGGCCCGACCGGGAAACACCATATATTTT,CASSFGGARPGNTIYF
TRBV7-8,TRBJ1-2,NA,TGTGCCAGCAGCAATCTGGACAGTACCTATGGCTACACCTTC,CASSNLDSTYGYTF
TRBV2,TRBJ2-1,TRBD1,TGTGCCAGCAGCCACGGACAGGGGGAACTCAATGAGCAGTTCTTC,CASSHGQGELNEQFF
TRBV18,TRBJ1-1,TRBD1,TGTGCCAGCTCGGAAATCGGGACAGCCAACACTGAAGCTTTCTTT,CASSEIGTANTEAFF
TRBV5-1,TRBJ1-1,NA,TGCGCCAGCAATCTTTATTCAGGGACCACTGAAGCTTTCTTT,CASNLYSGTTEAFF